This is a list of T cell receptor beta chains from one sample in a study of control samples from healthy donors and cancer patients. Repertoires were generated with immunoSEQ multiplex PCR, while TCRdb's copy carries only in-frame clones and drops some. Of about 120,000 clones listed, roughly nine tenths are singletons. Sequenced input: blood. Source of these receptors: a woman aged 18-29 years in good health. The CDR3 runs from the conserved cysteine through the conserved F or W. The D gene is left open where the match is weak. Where a row states a size, it is once, few, many or the class of an expanded clone; other rows omit it.

d_call	v_call	clone_size	j_call	cdr3_nt	cdr3_aa
TRBD1	TRBV7-3	.	TRBJ1-6	TGTGCCAGCAGCCTATTGGGACAGGGTTCACCCCTCCACTTT	CASSLLGQGSPLHF
TRBD1	TRBV28	.	TRBJ1-2	TGTGCCACCACGAGACAGGGCTATGGCTACACCTTC	CATTRQGYGYTF
TRBD1	TRBV4-3	.	TRBJ1-6	TGCGCCAGCAGCCAAGATCTTCTCCGACAGGGAGCCCTCCACTTT	CASSQDLLRQGALHF
.	TRBV2	.	TRBJ2-3	TGTGCCAGCAGTGAGATGCGGTCTAGCACAGATACGCAGTATTTT	CASSEMRSSTDTQYF
TRBD1	TRBV6-2/TRBV6-3	.	TRBJ1-5	TGTGCCAGCAGTGGGACAGGGGGCCGTCAGCCCCAGCATTTT	CASSGTGGRQPQHF
.	TRBV7-2	.	TRBJ2-3	TGTGCCAGCAGCGGCCGGGGGGCGAGCACAGATACGCAGTATTTT	CASSGRGASTDTQYF
.	TRBV2	.	TRBJ2-2	TGTGCCAGCAGTGGATCAGGGGCCGACACCGGGGAGCTGTTTTTT	CASSGSGADTGELFF
.	TRBV21-1	once	TRBJ2-7	TGTGCCAGCAGCAAAGAGGGGCTTTGGACAGGGGTATTCTACGAGCAGTACTTC	CASSKEGLWTGVFYEQYF
TRBD2	TRBV18	.	TRBJ2-5	TGTGCCAGCTCACCGTATGGGGCGGGAGAAGCGACCCAGTACTTC	CASSPYGAGEATQYF
.	TRBV11-2	.	TRBJ1-1	TGTGCCAGCAGCTTATACGACAGTATCACTGAAGCTTTCTTT	CASSLYDSITEAFF
.	TRBV28	.	TRBJ2-7	TGTGCCAGCAGACCCAGGGTCCCTCCCTACGAGCAGTACTTC	CASRPRVPPYEQYF
.	TRBV21-1	once	TRBJ2-2	TGTGCCAGCAGCAAATTTAGTCAGGAAGGATTCAACACCGGGGAGCTGTTTTTT	CASSKFSQEGFNTGELFF
.	TRBV28	.	TRBJ2-1	TGTGCCAGCAGTTTTAGGGGACTTCCCTTATTCTCCTACAATGAGCAGTTCTTC	CASSFRGLPLFSYNEQFF
TRBD1	TRBV5-1	.	TRBJ1-4	TGCGCCAGCAGCACCACAGGGGGCGAAGGTGAAAAACTGTTTTTT	CASSTTGGEGEKLFF
TRBD1	TRBV19	.	TRBJ1-1	TGTGCCAGTAGCACCACCGGGACAGGGGGTTCGGCTTTCTTT	CASSTTGTGGSAFF
.	TRBV19	.	TRBJ2-7	TGTGCCAGTAGTATGGGCATGGGGGGCTACGAGCAGTACTTC	CASSMGMGGYEQYF
TRBD1	TRBV29-1	.	TRBJ1-4	TGCAGCGTCCACGCTGGACAGGGTGGAGAAAAACTGTTTTTT	CSVHAGQGGEKLFF
.	TRBV28	.	TRBJ2-7	TGTGCCAGCAGTCCGGACGGCTACGAGCAGTACTTC	CASSPDGYEQYF
.	TRBV2	once	TRBJ2-2	TGTGCCAGCAGTGTCCAGACCACCGGGGAGCTGTTTTTT	CASSVQTTGELFF
TRBD2	TRBV6-2/TRBV6-3	.	TRBJ2-7	TGTGCCAGCAGTTACGGGGCGCGGGGGATTCAGGGTCGGACCTACGAGCAGTACTTC	CASSYGARGIQGRTYEQYF
.	TRBV18	.	TRBJ1-1	TGTGCCAGTATGCCGGGACGGAACATGAACACTGAAGCTTTCTTT	CASMPGRNMNTEAFF
.	TRBV27	.	TRBJ2-7	TGTGCCAGCAGTTTGCGACAGTATGACGAGCAGTACTTC	CASSLRQYDEQYF
.	TRBV7-8	.	TRBJ1-6	TGTGCCAGCAGCTTCCAGGGAGTGTATTCACCCCTCCACTTT	CASSFQGVYSPLHF
TRBD1	TRBV19	.	TRBJ1-1	TGTGCCAATAAGGACAGGGGCCACACTGAAGCTTTCTTT	CANKDRGHTEAFF
.	TRBV14	.	TRBJ2-6	TGTGCCAGCAGCTATCAGACTGTCGTGCGTGGGGCCAACGTCCTGACTTTC	CASSYQTVVRGANVLTF
TRBD2	TRBV10-2	once	TRBJ2-7	TGCGCCAGTAAACCCCCGGGACTAGCGCTCTACGAGCAGTACTTC	CASKPPGLALYEQYF
.	TRBV6-2/TRBV6-3	once	TRBJ1-2	TGTGCCAGCAGTTACCTCAATATGGACAACTATGGCTACACCTTC	CASSYLNMDNYGYTF
TRBD2	TRBV7-4	.	TRBJ2-7	TGTGCCAGCAACGTATCGTTTGCGGGAGGGGTTTGCTACGAGCAGTACTTC	CASNVSFAGGVCYEQYF
TRBD2	TRBV5-4	.	TRBJ2-7	TGTGCCAGCAGCTGGGAGGGACTAGGGGGCTACGAGCAGTACTTC	CASSWEGLGGYEQYF
TRBD2	TRBV20-1	once	TRBJ2-1	TGCAGTGCTAGAGGGGAGGGACTCCAGTTCTTC	CSARGEGLQFF
.	TRBV14	.	TRBJ2-3	TGTGCCAGCAGCCAGCCGGGTATCACAGATACGCAGTATTTT	CASSQPGITDTQYF
.	TRBV6-5	.	TRBJ2-3	TGTGCCAGCAGATCCGGCACAGATACGCAGTATTTT	CASRSGTDTQYF
.	TRBV7-9	.	TRBJ2-3	TGTGCCAGCAGCCCCCCCAGGCGGGCCGGCACAGATACGCAGTATTTT	CASSPPRRAGTDTQYF
TRBD1	TRBV2	.	TRBJ2-7	TGTGCCAGCAGTGAAGGAGTGGACAGGGGCTCGGGGTTCTTAAGGTACTTC	CASSEGVDRGSGFLRYF
.	TRBV28	.	TRBJ2-7	TGTGCCAGCAGTTTAGGGGGGTACGAGCAGTACTTC	CASSLGGYEQYF
.	TRBV24-1	.	TRBJ2-3	TGTGCCACCAGTGACTTTTTCGATACGCAGTATTTT	CATSDFFDTQYF
.	TRBV19	.	TRBJ1-4	TGTGGCAGCAAAGCAACTAATGAAAAACTGTTTTTT	CGSKATNEKLFF
TRBD2	TRBV4-3	.	TRBJ2-7	TGCGCCAGCAGCCAAGATCGGGAAAGCGGGGGGGCAGGCTACGAGCAGTACTTC	CASSQDRESGGAGYEQYF
.	TRBV4-3	once	TRBJ1-1	TGCGCCAGCAGCCAAGAGAGTACGGGGGTCACTGAAGCTTTCTTT	CASSQESTGVTEAFF
TRBD2	TRBV9	.	TRBJ2-3	TGTGCCAGCAGCGCCAGCGGGGGGAGCACAGATACGCAGTATTTT	CASSASGGSTDTQYF
.	TRBV7-2	.	TRBJ2-3	TGTGCCAGCAGCGCCCGACTCATAGCCGCTAGCACAGATACGCAGTATTTT	CASSARLIAASTDTQYF
TRBD1	TRBV5-5	.	TRBJ2-4	TGTGCCAGCAGCCGGGGGACAGGGATGTCCAAAAACATTCAGTACTTC	CASSRGTGMSKNIQYF
TRBD1	TRBV2	once	TRBJ1-5	TGTGCCAGTACACCAAACACAGGGGGCGCCCAGCCCCAGCATTTT	CASTPNTGGAQPQHF
TRBD1	TRBV7-9	.	TRBJ1-2	TGTGCCAGCAGCTTTCCAGGGGGTGGCTACACCTTC	CASSFPGGGYTF
.	TRBV9	.	TRBJ2-3	TGTGCCAGCAGCCTTAAGGGACTTCGCACAGATACGCAGTATTTT	CASSLKGLRTDTQYF
TRBD1	TRBV15	.	TRBJ2-5	TGTGCCACCAGCAGAGACCCCTCACCTGACAGGGTGTCCCCTCATCAAGAGACCCAGTACTTC	CATSRDPSPDRVSPHQETQYF
.	TRBV24-1	.	TRBJ2-7	TGTGCCACCAGTGAATCCCGGACGCTAGGGGAGCAGTACTTC	CATSESRTLGEQYF
.	TRBV6-2/TRBV6-3	.	TRBJ2-5	TGTGCCAGCAGTTACAGGATGGGGGGAGAGACCCAGTACTTC	CASSYRMGGETQYF
TRBD2	TRBV27	.	TRBJ2-2	TGTGCCAGCATGCCGGAAGGGAGGGTTGAGCGGGAGCTGTTTTTT	CASMPEGRVERELFF
TRBD2	TRBV7-8	.	TRBJ2-2	TGTGCCAGCAGCTTGGCTAGCGGGAGGCCCGTCGCCGGGGAGCTGTTTTTT	CASSLASGRPVAGELFF
TRBD2	TRBV3-1/TRBV3-2	.	TRBJ2-5	TGTGCCAGCAGCCAAAGGCGGGGGTCCCAAGAGACCCAGTACTTC	CASSQRRGSQETQYF
.	TRBV7-6	.	TRBJ2-6	TGTGCCAGCAGCTTAGTCCCCCAGACCTCTGGGGCCAACGTCCTGACTTTC	CASSLVPQTSGANVLTF
.	TRBV6-5	.	TRBJ2-1	TGTGCCAGCAGTTACTCAGAATGGCACAATGAGCAGTTCTTC	CASSYSEWHNEQFF
.	TRBV7-6	.	TRBJ2-3	TGTGCCAGCAGCTTAGGAACCACCGTAAATACGCAGTATTTT	CASSLGTTVNTQYF